This T cell receptor beta chain comes out of a study of blood T cell repertoires in COVID-19. J lost 5 bases, V lost 3 bases, and 12 bases had no gene match. CDR3 size: 16 residues. The germline V gene encodes CDR1 MNHEY and CDR2 SMNVEV (reference sequence). Original processing methods: From reference gene primer amplification, estimates of nucleated cell counts were derived. Clones were read by immunoSEQ multiplex PCR, and TCRdb kept only the in-frame ones, dropping some. For V, J and clone size, that table is used; D and trimming come from the DNA. Of tens of thousands of clones in the sample, approximately 86% were seen once.

The receptor's source is a man at least 80 years old with active COVID-19. Source material: peripheral blood. This chain uses TRBV27 with TRBJ2-7; 8 bases are a match to TRBD2. CDR3 amino acids: CASSFSRVAGRDEQYF. CDR3 nucleotides: TGTGCCAGCAGTTTCTCTCGGGTAGCGGGAAGGGACGAGCAGTACTTC.